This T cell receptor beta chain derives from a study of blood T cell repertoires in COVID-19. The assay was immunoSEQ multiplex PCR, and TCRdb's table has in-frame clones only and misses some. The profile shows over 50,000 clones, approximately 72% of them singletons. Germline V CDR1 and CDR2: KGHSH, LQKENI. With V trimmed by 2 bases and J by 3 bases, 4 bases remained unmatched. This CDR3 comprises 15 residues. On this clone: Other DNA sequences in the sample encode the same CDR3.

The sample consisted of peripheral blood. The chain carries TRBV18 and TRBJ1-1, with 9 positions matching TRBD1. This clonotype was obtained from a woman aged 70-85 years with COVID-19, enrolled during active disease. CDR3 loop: CASSPGTGRDTEAFF. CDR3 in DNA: TGTGCCAGCTCACCAGGGACAGGGAGGGACACTGAAGCTTTCTTT.